This TCR beta chain was profiled in a study of cytomegalovirus exposure and HLA in healthy donors. Study information: Earlier, almost 120 million unique TCR beta sequences were recovered from approximately 180 million T cells by an analysis.

The V and J ends lost 4 bases and 3 bases, in that order; junction bases with no gene match: 9. The CDR3 is made up of 16 amino acids. The germline CDR1 and CDR2 sequences are LNHDA and SQIVND (reference sequence). The PCR used 60 Vbeta and 13 Jbeta primers. Generated by immunoSEQ multiplex PCR, the TCRdb table keeps only in-frame clones and is missing some. This table has 140,000 or so clones, around a tenth appearing once. In this sample, this clone turned up a few times. The antigen remains unidentified. Whole-study results and caveats: A highly shared variant cluster was judged a likely technical artifact. Prior analysis indicated that the majority of TCR beta V segments exhibited productivity approximately 87% or approximately 30% of the time.

Sequenced: PBMCs. The chain links TRBV19 to TRBJ1-1; TRBD1 aligns across 9 bases. This TCR was sampled from a male donor in good health and CMV-seronegative. The CDR3 DNA follows: TGTGCCAGTAGTAGATTTACAGGGGGCCCGGACACTGAAGCTTTCTTT. Its translation: CASSRFTGGPDTEAFF.